Below, 24 T cell receptor beta chains from the same sample are listed, as sequenced in a study of blood T cell repertoires in COVID-19. Only in-frame clones appear in the TCRdb table, and some are missing; sequencing was by immunoSEQ multiplex PCR. The table includes around 94,000 clones, about 78% detected once. Sequencing was carried out using peripheral blood. The receptor set was obtained from a man between 60 and 70 years old with active or convalescent COVID-19.

The rearrangement uses TRBV5-4 and TRBJ2-2, with D perhaps matching TRBD2 (5 bases). The CDR3 covers 13 residues. The V and J ends lost 8 bases and 5 bases respectively, with 13 bases between them. The V gene's germline CDR1 is SGHNT and CDR2 YYREEE (reference sequence). As DNA, the CDR3 is TGTGCCAGTCGGGATTCCCTAACCGGGGAGCTGTTTTTT. Protein: CASRDSLTGELFF.

This sequence joins TRBV11-3 and TRBJ1-6, with D perhaps matching TRBD1 (6 bases). CDR1 and CDR2 (germline): SGHNT, YENEEA. The ends were cut back, 4 bases at V and 10 bases at J, with 11 bases in the middle. This CDR3 is 13 amino acids long. The CDR3 spells CASSSGERSPLHF. The CDR3 DNA follows: TGTGCCAGCAGCTCAGGGGAACGGTCACCCCTCCACTTT.

This chain joins TRBV19 and TRBJ1-1, with a weak D call TRBD1 (6 bases). Trimming removed 7 bases at V and 6 bases at J, with 21 bases between. Germline V gene data show CDR1 as LNHDA and CDR2 as SQIVND (reference sequence). The CDR3 totals 15 residues. The CDR3 DNA reads TGTGCCAGTAACAAGGGGGACCCTACCCAGCCTGAAGCTTTCTTT. This translates into CASNKGDPTQPEAFF.

V usage is TRBV7-9 and J usage is TRBJ2-3; a possible D gene is TRBD1 (6 bases). V was shortened by 3 bases and J by 5 bases, with 12 bases between the two germline ends. The V gene's germline CDR1 is SEHNR and CDR2 FQNEAQ (reference sequence). The CDR3 has 14 residues. CDR3 region: CASSFRGSGDTQYF. The CDR3 DNA reads as TGTGCCAGCAGCTTTAGGGGGTCAGGAGATACGCAGTATTTT.

V is TRBV28 and J is TRBJ1-5, with TRBD1 identical over 9 bases. In germline, CDR1 is MDHEN, CDR2 SYDVKM. The CDR3 consists of 14 residues. The V segment lost 4 bases and the J segment 7 bases; nucleotides outside the gene matches: 5. The CDR3 DNA follows: TGTGCCAGCAGTTACAGGGGGCGCGGACAGCCCCAGCATTTT. Its protein product is CASSYRGRGQPQHF.

The V call is TRBV11-2, the J call TRBJ2-3; tentative D call: TRBD2 (7 bases). The CDR3 is 15 residues long. V lost 1 base and J 4 bases, leaving 12 bases between the germline ends. The germline V gene encodes CDR1 SGHAT and CDR2 FQNNGV. CDR3 DNA sequence: TGTGCCAGCAGCTTAGGGGGGGGGCGGTCAGATACGCAGTATTTT. This translates into CASSLGGGRSDTQYF.

This clone showed up just once. This chain joins TRBV2 and TRBJ2-2; 8 nucleotides line up with TRBD2. J gave up 7 bases and V 0 bases, and 10 bases lay outside the gene matches. Germline-derived CDR1 and CDR2 are SNHLY and FYNNEI. There are 17 residues in the CDR3. The CDR3 bases are TGTGCCAGCAGTGAAGCGCTTGGGACTAGGGGAGACGGGGAGCTGTTTTTT. Its protein is CASSEALGTRGDGELFF.

The chain employs TRBV7-8 and TRBJ2-7, with 10 bases lining up with TRBD2. The V gene end was trimmed by 1 base and the J gene end by 7 bases; junction bases not matched to a gene: 16. The germline CDR1 and CDR2 sequences are SGHVS and FQNEAQ. The CDR3 totals 18 residues. In DNA, the CDR3 is TGTGCCAGCAGCTTAGTTCCAGCGGGAGGGCTTCAGATCGGGGAGCAGTACTTC. The encoded protein is CASSLVPAGGLQIGEQYF.

The V gene is TRBV18, the J gene TRBJ2-7, with 7 bases that match TRBD1. The ends lost 5 bases at V and 7 bases at J; junction bases unmatched: 14. Per the germline V gene, CDR1 is KGHSH and CDR2 is LQKENI. The CDR3 contains 15 residues. Here the CDR3 DNA reads TGTGCCAGCTCATCTCGACAGGGCTCAGAAGGGGAGCAGTACTTC. Encoded protein: CASSSRQGSEGEQYF.

CDR3 coding DNA: TGTGCCAGCAGGCCCAGGGGGTCTTCTGAAGCTTTCTTT. It encodes CASRPRGSSEAFF. V gene TRBV25-1 combines with J gene TRBJ1-1; 7 bases are shared with TRBD1. The length of the CDR3 is 13 residues. J gave up 6 bases and V 6 bases, and 7 bases lay outside the gene matches. Germline CDR1 and CDR2: MGHDK and SYGVNS.

The chain combines TRBV11-3 with TRBJ2-1; 9 positions agree with TRBD2. Germline trimming cut 7 bases from V and 5 bases from J; bases unmatched to any gene: 12. Germline assignment: CDR1 SGHNT and CDR2 YENEEA. The CDR3 sequence is 16 residues long. The CDR3, as DNA: TGTGCCAGCAACTCTAGATCCAGCGGGAGGAACAATGAGCAGTTCTTC. Encoded protein: CASNSRSSGRNNEQFF. Full variable domain (outside the CDR3, taken from reference TRBV11-3 and TRBJ2-1): EAGVVQSPRYKIIEKKQPVAFWCNPISGHNTLYWYLQNLGQGPELLIRYENEEAVDDSQLPKDRFSAERLKGVDSTLKIQPAELGDSAVYLCASNSRSSGRNNEQFFGPGTRLTVL.

This chain uses TRBV5-1 with TRBJ2-1; D is perhaps TRBD2 (7 bases). The germline CDR1 and CDR2 sequences are SGHRS and YFSETQ. The germline V and J ends were trimmed by 3 bases and 12 bases, with 19 bases remaining between them. This CDR3 region has 14 residues. The CDR3 spells CASSSEGGSIGQFF. CDR3 bases: TGCGCCAGCAGCTCCGAGGGGGGGTCAATCGGGCAGTTCTTC.

The rearrangement uses TRBV29-1 and TRBJ2-3; tentatively, D is TRBD2 (7 bases). Trimming pared 6 bases from V and 12 bases from J, leaving 22 bases between. CDR1 SQVTM and CDR2 ANQGSEA come from the germline V gene. The CDR3 is 13 residues long. CDR3 in DNA: TGCAGCGTCCCAAGGGGGGAGGGTGTCTCTCAGTATTTT. Translated, it gives CSVPRGEGVSQYF.

This clone was detected a few times. The chain joins TRBV19 to TRBJ1-5, with a weak D call TRBD1 (6 bases). This CDR3 has 13 amino acids. Trimming cost V 5 bases and J 3 bases, with 8 bases left between them. Per the germline V gene, CDR1 is LNHDA and CDR2 is SQIVND (reference sequence). CDR3 amino acids: CASSGQINQPQHF. The DNA of the CDR3 is TGTGCCAGTAGTGGACAGATCAATCAGCCCCAGCATTTT. Looking up the rest from reference TRBV19 and TRBJ1-5 gives the full variable domain: DGGITQSPKYLFRKEGQNVTLSCEQNLNHDAMYWYRQDPGQGLRLIYYSQIVNDFQKGDIAEGYSVSREKKESFPLTVTSAQKNPTAFYLCASSGQINQPQHFGDGTRLSIL.

Note on this clone: The sample has other DNA sequences that encode this CDR3 too. The gene calls are TRBV29-1 and TRBJ1-1; 7 nucleotides line up with TRBD1. Germline CDR1 SQVTM, CDR2 ANQGSEA. V dropped 3 bases and J dropped 5; count of bases not matched to a gene: 6. CDR3 length: 13 amino acids. The CDR3 nucleotides are TGCAGCGTTGATTGGGCAGGGGGAACTGAAGCTTTCTTT. It is translated as CSVDWAGGTEAFF.

This chain links TRBV7-2 with TRBJ2-5, with D maybe TRBD2 (6 bases). V was cut by 2 bases and J by 5 bases, with 18 bases left in between. The CDR3 loop spans 16 amino acids. Germline CDR1 SGHTA, CDR2 FQGNSA. The CDR3 region is CASSLRGTTLGETQYF. In nucleotides, the CDR3 is TGTGCCAGCAGCTTACGGGGGACCACCCTTGGGGAGACCCAGTACTTC.

This rearrangement joins TRBV19 to TRBJ1-1; 8 bases are shared with TRBD1. Trimming at V came to 3 bases and at J to 0 bases, leaving 15 bases not matched to a gene. Per germline, CDR1 LNHDA and CDR2 SQIVND (reference sequence). This CDR3 is built from 19 residues. For the CDR3, the DNA is TGTGCCAGTAGTATCCTACACAGGACAGGGCAGAGGATGAACACTGAAGCTTTCTTT. Its translation: CASSILHRTGQRMNTEAFF.

The V call is TRBV28, the J call TRBJ2-7; 7 bases are shared with TRBD1. V shed 5 bases, J shed 2 bases, and the junction held 6 bases outside the gene matches. This CDR3 contains 14 residues. Germline CDR1 MDHEN, CDR2 SYDVKM. The CDR3 DNA follows: TGTGCCAGCAGTGCACCGGGACAGACCTACGAGCAGTACTTC. It codes for CASSAPGQTYEQYF.

This clone has a handful of counts. The chain joins TRBV27 to TRBJ1-2, with no clear D. The CDR3 consists of 11 residues. Trimming cost V 6 bases and J 10 bases, with 12 bases left between them. Germline V CDR1 and CDR2: MNHEY, SMNVEV (reference sequence). CDR3 region: CASRSVFSYTF. The CDR3 DNA is TGTGCCAGCAGGTCCGTCTTTTCCTACACCTTC.

The rearrangement links TRBV7-9 to TRBJ2-1; 7 bases agree with TRBD2. Germline CDR1 is SEHNR and CDR2 is FQNEAQ (reference sequence). V shed 5 bases and J 3 bases; nucleotides not matched to a gene: 10. The CDR3 is made up of 16 amino acids. The CDR3 sequence is CASSAVKGGVYNEQFF. CDR3 in DNA: TGTGCCAGCAGCGCAGTTAAGGGAGGGGTCTACAATGAGCAGTTCTTC.

The rearrangement links TRBV2 to TRBJ2-5, with D possibly TRBD1 on 5 matching bases. V lost 6 bases to trimming and J lost 7 bases, with 15 bases between them. The germline gives CDR1 SNHLY, CDR2 FYNNEI. This CDR3 spans 13 amino acids. In nucleotides, the CDR3 is TGTGCCAGCAGGCCCCAGGGCCTGGGGACCCAGTACTTC. Its protein product is CASRPQGLGTQYF.

In this sample, this clone turned up a few times. The V and J genes are TRBV6-2 or TRBV6-3 and TRBJ1-5, with 10 bases lining up with TRBD1. The V segment lost 1 base and the J segment 4 bases; nucleotides outside the gene matches: 1. CDR1 is MNHEY, CDR2 SVGEGT, per germline. The CDR3 length is 15 residues. CDR3 sequence: CASSYWGQGNQPQHF. DNA of the CDR3: TGTGCCAGCAGTTACTGGGGACAGGGGAATCAGCCCCAGCATTTT.

The chain combines TRBV7-3 with TRBJ1-2; TRBD1 matches at 10 bases. V trimming: 5 bases; J trimming: 5 bases; junction bases outside the gene matches: 2. CDR3 length equals 13 residues. Germline CDR1 reads SGHTA; CDR2 reads FQGTGA. In DNA, the CDR3 is TGTGCCAGCAGCCTGGACAGGGGGTATGGCTACACCTTC. Its protein product is CASSLDRGYGYTF.

The chain joins TRBV6-4 to TRBJ2-1; 9 positions match TRBD1. Unmatched junction bases numbered 3, after V lost 4 bases and J lost 8 bases. This CDR3 has 13 amino acids. Germline CDR1 and CDR2: MRHNA and SNTAGT. The CDR3 bases are TGTGCCAGCAGTGGGACAGGGGTCGATGAGCAGTTCTTC. This gives the protein CASSGTGVDEQFF.